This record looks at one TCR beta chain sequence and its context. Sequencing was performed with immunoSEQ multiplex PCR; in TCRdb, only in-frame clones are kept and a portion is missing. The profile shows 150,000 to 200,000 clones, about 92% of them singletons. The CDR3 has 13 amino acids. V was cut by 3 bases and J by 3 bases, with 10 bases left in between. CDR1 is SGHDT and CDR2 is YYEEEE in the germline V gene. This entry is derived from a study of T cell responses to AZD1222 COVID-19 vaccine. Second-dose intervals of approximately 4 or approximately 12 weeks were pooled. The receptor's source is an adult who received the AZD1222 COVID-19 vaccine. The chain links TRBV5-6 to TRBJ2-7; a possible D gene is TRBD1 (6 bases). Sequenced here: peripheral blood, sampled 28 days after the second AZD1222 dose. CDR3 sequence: CASSSDRYYEQYF. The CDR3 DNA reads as TGTGCCAGCAGCTCGGACAGATACTACGAGCAGTACTTC.